The sequence of this T cell receptor (beta chain) was determined in a study of blood T cell repertoires in COVID-19. Study-level information: Sites in the United States, Italy and Spain provided acute and convalescent COVID-19 samples.

The CDR3 extends over 15 amino acids. From germline, CDR1 is SEHNR and CDR2 FQNEAQ (reference sequence). V shed 5 bases and J shed 5 bases, with 19 bases lying between them. As handled by the study authors: Estimated nucleated cell counts came from reference gene primer amplification. The method was immunoSEQ multiplex PCR; TCRdb's version includes in-frame clones alone and lacks a portion of them. The V and J calls and the clone size are those of that table, but D and trimming were determined from the DNA. Of more than 350,000 clones in the sample, approximately 88% were seen once. The table lists this clone with a count of one. Seattle participants joined during active infection and were tracked over time.

This chain joins TRBV7-9 and TRBJ2-7; D possibly corresponds to TRBD2 (7 bases). The sequence was collected from a young woman with COVID-19, enrolled during active disease. The specimen was peripheral blood. CDR3 in amino acids: CASSPGGHGLHEQYF. Here the CDR3 DNA reads TGTGCCAGCAGCCCCGGGGGGCACGGGCTTCACGAGCAGTACTTC.